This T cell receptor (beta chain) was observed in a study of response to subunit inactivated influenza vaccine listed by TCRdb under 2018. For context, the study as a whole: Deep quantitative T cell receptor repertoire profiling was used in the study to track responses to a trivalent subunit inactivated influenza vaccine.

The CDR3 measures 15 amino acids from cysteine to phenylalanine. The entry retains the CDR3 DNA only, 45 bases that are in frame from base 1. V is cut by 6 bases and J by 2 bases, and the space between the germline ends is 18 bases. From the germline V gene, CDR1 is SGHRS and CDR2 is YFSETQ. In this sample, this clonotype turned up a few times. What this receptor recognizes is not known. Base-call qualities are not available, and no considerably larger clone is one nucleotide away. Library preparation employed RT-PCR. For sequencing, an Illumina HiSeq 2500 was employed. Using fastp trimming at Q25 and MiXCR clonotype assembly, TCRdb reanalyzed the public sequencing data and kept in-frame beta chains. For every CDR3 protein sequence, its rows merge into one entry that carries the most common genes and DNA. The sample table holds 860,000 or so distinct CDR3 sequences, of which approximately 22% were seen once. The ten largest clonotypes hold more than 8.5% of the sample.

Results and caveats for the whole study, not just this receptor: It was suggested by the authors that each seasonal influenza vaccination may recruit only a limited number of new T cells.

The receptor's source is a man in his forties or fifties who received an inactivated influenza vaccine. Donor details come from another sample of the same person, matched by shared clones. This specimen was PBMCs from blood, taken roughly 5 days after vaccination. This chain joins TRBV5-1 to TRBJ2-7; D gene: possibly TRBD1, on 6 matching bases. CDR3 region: CASTRETGSTYEQYF. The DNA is TGCGCCAGCACAAGAGAAACAGGGAGTACCTACGAGCAGTACTTC.